The sequence of this T cell receptor (beta chain) was determined in a study of cytomegalovirus exposure and HLA in healthy donors. The PCR used 60 Vbeta and 13 Jbeta primers. The repertoire was sequenced with immunoSEQ multiplex PCR; TCRdb's copy has only in-frame clones and lacks some. The sample lists some 160,000 clones; over 75% were seen once. As concerns this clone: Its antigen is as yet unknown.

Study-level points and caveats: An analysis done earlier found most TCR beta V segments productive about 90% or about 30% of the time. Sequences of the TCR beta chain were said to predict the HLA-A and HLA-B alleles of most subjects accurately. Despite most TCR sequences being rare, some public TCRs occurred in many donors.

This CDR3 is 15 amino acids long. The germline CDR1 and CDR2 sequences are SGHDT and YYEEEE. The J segment lost 4 bases and the V segment lost 5 bases, leaving 9 bases of the junction unmatched. The sequence was collected from a man in his sixties in good health and CMV-seronegative. The sequenced sample consisted of PBMCs. This sequence joins TRBV5-6 and TRBJ1-3; TRBD1 matches at 7 bases. The CDR3 protein is CASSSTWDSGNTIYF. CDR3 bases: TGTGCCAGCAGTTCCACTTGGGACAGCGGAAACACCATATATTTT.